Here is one T cell receptor (beta chain) with its context. This sample is drawn from a study of cytomegalovirus exposure and HLA in healthy donors. Use of 60 Vbeta and 13 Jbeta primers characterized the PCR. Sequencing used immunoSEQ multiplex PCR; TCRdb keeps in-frame clones, though not all of them. Altogether 95,000 to 150,000 clones are present, 15% being singletons, with the ten largest covering under 2.5%. Trimming cost V 5 bases and J 2 bases, with 10 bases left between them. CDR3 length equals 14 residues. The germline gives CDR1 MNHEY, CDR2 SVGAGI. The sequenced material came from PBMCs. The V call is TRBV6-5, the J call TRBJ1-5; D not certain. The clonotype originates from a woman aged 18-30 years in good health and CMV-seronegative. The CDR3 loop reads CASSGYGGNQPQHF. The CDR3 region has the DNA TGTGCCAGCAGTGGCTACGGAGGCAATCAGCCCCAGCATTTT.